Listed below are T cell receptor beta chains from one sample, sequenced in a study of blood T cell repertoires in COVID-19. The repertoire was sequenced with immunoSEQ multiplex PCR; TCRdb's copy has only in-frame clones and lacks some. The profile shows 50,000 or so clones, under 90% of them singletons. The sample was peripheral blood. These receptors came from a man aged 70-80 years with acute or convalescent COVID-19. Both conserved end residues are part of each CDR3.

j_gene,v_gene,CDR3aa
TRBJ1-1,TRBV6-5,CATLIRDNTEAFF
TRBJ2-1,TRBV11-3,CASSPQAGHEQFF
TRBJ2-2,TRBV11-2,CASSLVRGNTGELFF
TRBJ2-2,TRBV19,CASSIGTVARELFF
TRBJ2-5,TRBV25-1,CASRGGRRGETQYF
TRBJ2-4,TRBV5-1,CASSLVDPGGNIQYF
TRBJ2-1,TRBV30,CAWSVITGLNEQFF
TRBJ2-2,TRBV9,CASSDRAAPGELFF
TRBJ2-7,TRBV30,CAWSRGDTYEQYF
TRBJ2-7,TRBV3-1/TRBV3-2,CASSHGLAGDEQYF
TRBJ1-6,TRBV2,CASRPGTSSYNSPLHF
TRBJ2-2,TRBV28,CASSLEVGELFF
TRBJ2-1,TRBV28,CASRFLGGRSNEQFF
TRBJ1-5,TRBV6-2/TRBV6-3,CASSYSRGGGNQPQHF
TRBJ1-1,TRBV28,CASSLGAYKRKPEAFF
TRBJ2-3,TRBV7-2,CASSQQAGSNTQYF
TRBJ1-1,TRBV5-6,CASIGLVNTEAFF
TRBJ2-2,TRBV5-4,CASAAGSLDTGELFF
TRBJ2-5,TRBV29-1,CSVGGRETQYF
TRBJ1-1,TRBV2,CASSVQVLNTEAFF
TRBJ2-5,TRBV6-2/TRBV6-3,CASSTPGQGETQYF
TRBJ2-2,TRBV9,CASSAPGLAGMDGELFF
TRBJ1-5,TRBV7-2,CASSMVDNQPQHF
TRBJ2-6,TRBV6-6,CASSNRVSGANVLTF
TRBJ1-5,TRBV11-2,CASSRTGSAQPQHF
TRBJ1-4,TRBV7-2,CASSLAQVGQTGPDSYLFF
TRBJ1-2,TRBV7-2,CASRNTGGDYGYTF
TRBJ2-5,TRBV5-1,CASTSQGLQETQYF
TRBJ2-7,TRBV27,CASSRQNYEQYF
TRBJ2-7,TRBV13,CASSLSGLANYEQYF
TRBJ1-1,TRBV9,CASSVPDRHMNTEAFF
TRBJ2-1,TRBV18,CASSPGPGSSYNEQFF
TRBJ2-3,TRBV5-4,CASSRSNPSTTDTQYF
TRBJ2-2,TRBV7-2,CASSLQSGVSTGELFF
TRBJ2-2,TRBV11-2,CASSSGQGITGELFF
TRBJ1-2,TRBV30,CAWITGSLGYGYTF
TRBJ1-6,TRBV4-1,CASSRLTGTGIPLVRNSPLHF
TRBJ1-2,TRBV25-1,CASAWPGNYGYTF